The 23 T cell receptor beta chains reported below all come from one sample, sequenced in a study of shared clonotypes between healthy human individuals. Measured with immunoSEQ multiplex PCR; TCRdb has only the in-frame clones, and not every one. The sample yields a few hundred thousand clones, around 97% seen once. The sequenced sample consisted of naive CD4+ T cells sorted from blood. Subset indicated: CD45RA+ positively selected. These receptors were taken from a woman under 40 in good health.

The rearrangement joins TRBV7-6 to TRBJ2-7, with D possibly matching TRBD2 (7 bases). Trimming pared 5 bases from V and 5 bases from J, leaving 16 bases between. The CDR3 sequence is 14 residues long. Per the germline V gene, CDR1 is SGHVS and CDR2 is FNYEAQ. The CDR3 spells CASSGYGGGHEQYF. The CDR3 bases are TGTGCCAGCAGCGGGTATGGGGGGGGCCACGAGCAGTACTTC.

This chain links TRBV5-6 with TRBJ1-2; 8 nucleotides match TRBD1. Germline CDR1 and CDR2: SGHDT and YYEEEE. Trimming removed 8 bases from V and 5 bases from J; junction bases left unmatched: 11. CDR3 size: 14 residues. The CDR3 DNA is TGTGCCAGTTATGAGAGCGGGACAGGATATGGCTACACCTTC. The encoded protein is CASYESGTGYGYTF.

The chain uses TRBV7-9 and TRBJ2-2; tentative D call: TRBD2 (7 bases). V was clipped by 1 base and J by 3 bases, with 18 bases between them. The CDR3 has 18 amino acids. Germline CDR1 and CDR2: SEHNR and FQNEAQ (reference sequence). The CDR3 nucleotides are TGTGCCAGCAGCTTAGATTTCGGGGGGCGCCGGGACACCGGGGAGCTGTTTTTT. Its protein is CASSLDFGGRRDTGELFF.

This chain links TRBV6-5 with TRBJ1-1; 9 bases are shared with TRBD1. CDR3 size: 14 residues. Germline loops: CDR1 MNHEY, CDR2 SVGAGI. Trimming cost V 6 bases and J 4 bases; bases outside gene matches: 6. CDR3 in DNA: TGTGCCAGCAGCCCGGGACAGGGCGGCACTGAAGCTTTCTTT. Protein sequence: CASSPGQGGTEAFF.

This chain uses TRBV5-4 with TRBJ2-3; D is ambiguous. The V gene lost 4 bases and the J gene lost 5 bases, with 17 bases spanning the gap. Germline-derived CDR1 and CDR2 are SGHNT and YYREEE (reference sequence). The CDR3 sequence is 15 residues long. CDR3 in amino acids: CASSPGSSGKDTQYF. In DNA form, the CDR3 reads TGTGCCAGCAGCCCGGGCTCTAGTGGTAAAGATACGCAGTATTTT.

J is TRBJ1-2 and V is TRBV9; 7 bases are a match to TRBD1. The ends lost 3 bases at V and 5 bases at J; junction bases unmatched: 4. Per the germline V gene, CDR1 is SGDLS and CDR2 is YYNGEE. The CDR3 has 13 residues. CDR3 DNA: TGTGCCAGCAGCGGGGAGACAGGGTATGGCTACACCTTC. This gives the protein CASSGETGYGYTF.

This clone was seen only once. The chain links TRBV19 to TRBJ2-2; D call uncertain. Trimming removed 4 bases at V and 6 bases at J, with 12 bases between. The CDR3 contains 14 residues. Per the germline V gene, CDR1 is LNHDA and CDR2 is SQIVND (reference sequence). The CDR3, as DNA: TGTGCCAGTAGTACTTCGGTCCGAGCCGGGGAGCTGTTTTTT. Translated: CASSTSVRAGELFF.

The gene calls are TRBV11-2 and TRBJ2-7; no firm D call. The CDR3 sequence is 15 residues long. Trimming pared 0 bases from V and 4 bases from J, leaving 13 bases between. Germline assignment: CDR1 SGHAT and CDR2 FQNNGV. The CDR3 nucleotides read TGTGCCAGCAGCTTAGATCGGGTTTGGCAATACGAGCAGTACTTC. It specifies CASSLDRVWQYEQYF.

A single count supports this clone. The chain links TRBV6-1 to TRBJ1-5; no firm D call. This CDR3 contains 13 residues. Germline CDR1 is MNHNS and CDR2 is SASEGT. V lost 4 bases and J 4 bases, leaving 8 bases between the germline ends. The CDR3 nucleotides are TGTGCCAGCAGTGGACTTATAAATCAGCCCCAGCATTTT. It codes for CASSGLINQPQHF.

V and J are TRBV27 and TRBJ1-6; TRBD1 agrees at 9 bases. The V gene's germline CDR1 is MNHEY and CDR2 SMNVEV (reference sequence). V was clipped by 4 bases and J by 5 bases; unmatched bases: 3. CDR3 length: 15 residues. CDR3 loop: CASSSDRGDNSPLHF. The DNA of the CDR3 is TGTGCCAGCAGTTCGGACAGGGGAGATAATTCACCCCTCCACTTT.

The CDR3 sequence: CASSLLMGPGGELFF. The CDR3 region has the DNA TGTGCCAGCAGTTTGTTGATGGGTCCGGGCGGGGAGCTGTTTTTT. This chain connects TRBV28 to TRBJ2-2; no clear D. Germline V CDR1 and CDR2: MDHEN, SYDVKM. Trimming removed 3 bases from V and 7 bases from J, with 15 bases in between. The CDR3 has 15 residues.

The rearrangement uses TRBV28 and TRBJ2-5; maybe TRBD1 (5 bases). The DNA end is more similar to TRBJ2-7, so the J call may be wrong. CDR1 MDHEN and CDR2 SYDVKM come from the germline V gene. The CDR3 totals 16 residues. The chain's CDR3 is CASRRDSTTLTYEQYF. The CDR3 DNA reads TGTGCCAGCAGACGCGACAGTACCACCCTGACCTACGAGCAGTACTTC.

This sequence joins TRBV19 and TRBJ2-5; D might be TRBD1 (5 bases). Trimming removed 3 bases from V and 5 bases from J, with 16 bases in between. Per the germline V gene, CDR1 is LNHDA and CDR2 is SQIVND (reference sequence). The CDR3 loop spans 15 amino acids. The CDR3 sequence: CASSMSQGGWETQYF. The CDR3 DNA follows: TGTGCCAGTAGTATGTCTCAGGGTGGATGGGAGACCCAGTACTTC.

The genes are TRBV6-1 and TRBJ2-7, with 7 bases aligning to TRBD1. V was clipped by 6 bases and J by 0 bases; unmatched bases: 5. CDR3 size: 14 residues. Germline V CDR1 and CDR2: MNHNS, SASEGT. CDR3 coding DNA: TGTGCCAGCAGCGGACAGGCTGACTCCTACGAGCAGTACTTC. Its translation is CASSGQADSYEQYF.

J is TRBJ1-5 and V is TRBV7-9; a possible D gene is TRBD1 (5 bases). The CDR3 contains 16 residues. Germline V gene data show CDR1 as SEHNR and CDR2 as FQNEAQ (reference sequence). Trimming removed 3 bases from V and 2 bases from J, with 14 bases in between. The CDR3 DNA follows: TGTGCCAGCAGCTTCGGAGTGTCGGGGCGCAATCAGCCCCAGCATTTT. This gives the protein CASSFGVSGRNQPQHF.

CDR3 protein: CASSPRRARTDTQYF. The CDR3, as DNA: TGTGCCAGCAGCCCCCGACGGGCACGCACAGATACGCAGTATTTT. This rearrangement joins TRBV11-1 to TRBJ2-3; D unclear. Trimming took 5 bases from V and 1 from J, leaving 13 bases between them. This CDR3 is built from 15 residues. The V gene's germline CDR1 is SGHAT and CDR2 FQDESV (reference sequence).

The rearrangement uses TRBV10-3 and TRBJ2-3, with TRBD1 matching 8 bases. Germline trimming cut 6 bases from V and 0 bases from J; bases unmatched to any gene: 8. Germline V gives CDR1 ENHRY, CDR2 SYGVKD. The CDR3 length is 16 residues. This CDR3 is CAISRAGTGSTDTQYF. The CDR3 bases are TGTGCCATCAGCCGAGCCGGGACAGGCAGCACAGATACGCAGTATTTT.

This chain joins TRBV6-1 and TRBJ2-7; weak D call: TRBD1 (5 bases). The CDR3 is 13 amino acids. CDR1 is MNHNS, CDR2 SASEGT, per germline. V was clipped by 2 bases and J by 4 bases, with 9 bases between them. CDR3 coding DNA: TGTGCCAGCAGTGAACAGGGCCTATACGAGCAGTACTTC. Protein sequence: CASSEQGLYEQYF.

V usage is TRBV20-1 and J usage is TRBJ2-7, with D possibly matching TRBD2 (6 bases). This CDR3 has 11 residues. CDR1 is DFQATT, CDR2 SNEGSKA, per germline (reference sequence). Trimming cost V 3 bases and J 10 bases, with 13 bases left between them. The CDR3 sequence is CSASGLSGQYF. As DNA, the CDR3 is TGCAGTGCTAGTGGACTAAGCGGACAGTACTTC.

The CDR3 sequence: CASTQQGGSETQYF. As DNA, the CDR3 is TGTGCCAGTACCCAACAGGGAGGGTCAGAGACCCAGTACTTC. J is TRBJ2-5 and V is TRBV19; tentative D call: TRBD2 (7 bases). The CDR3 is made up of 14 amino acids. Trimming removed 7 bases at V and 4 bases at J, with 16 bases between. Germline V lookup: CDR1 LNHDA, CDR2 SQIVND (reference sequence).

This clone came up once. This sequence joins TRBV27 and TRBJ2-1; 11 positions agree with TRBD1. Germline V gene lookup returns CDR1 MNHEY and CDR2 SMNVEV (reference sequence). With V trimmed by 6 bases and J by 6 bases, 4 bases remained unmatched. The CDR3 extends over 14 amino acids. The CDR3 here is CASSRDRGVNEQFF. The DNA of the CDR3 is TGTGCCAGCAGCCGGGACAGGGGGGTCAATGAGCAGTTCTTC.

This chain links TRBV18 with TRBJ2-1, with 8 bases matching TRBD1. The junction had 14 bases not matched to a gene; V was cut back by 6 bases and J by 13 bases. The CDR3 sequence is 14 residues long. Germline V gene data show CDR1 as KGHSH and CDR2 as LQKENI. The CDR3 DNA reads TGTGCCAGCTCGCTCCCAAGGGACAGGCCTCAACAGTTCTTC. Amino acids: CASSLPRDRPQQFF.

The chain carries TRBV27 and TRBJ2-1, with 7 bases matching TRBD1. The germline V gene has CDR1 MNHEY and CDR2 SMNVEV (reference sequence). The CDR3 totals 15 residues. With V trimmed by 5 bases and J by 4 bases, 8 bases remained unmatched. The CDR3 region is CASSRLDRSYNEQFF. CDR3 nucleotide sequence: TGTGCCAGCAGTCGCCTGGACAGGAGTTACAATGAGCAGTTCTTC.